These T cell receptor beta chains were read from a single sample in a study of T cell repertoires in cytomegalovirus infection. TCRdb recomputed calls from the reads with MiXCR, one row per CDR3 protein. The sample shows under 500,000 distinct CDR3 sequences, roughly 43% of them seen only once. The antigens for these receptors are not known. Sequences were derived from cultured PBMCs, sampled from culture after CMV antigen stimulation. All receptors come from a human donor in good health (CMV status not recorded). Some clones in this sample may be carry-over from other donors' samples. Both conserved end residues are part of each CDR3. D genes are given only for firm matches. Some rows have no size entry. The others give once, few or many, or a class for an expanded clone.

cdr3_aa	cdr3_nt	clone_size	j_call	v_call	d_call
CSACGLSSYEQYF	TGCAGTGCTTGCGGGCTCAGCTCCTACGAGCAGTACTTC	few	TRBJ2-7	TRBV20-1	.
CASSSISGTDKQFF	TGTGCCAGCAGTTCGATTTCCGGGACAGACAAGCAGTTCTTC	.	TRBJ2-1	TRBV6-2/TRBV6-3	TRBD1
CASSWDFRTDTQYF	TGTGCCAGCAGTTGGGACTTTCGTACAGATACGCAGTATTTT	few	TRBJ2-3	TRBV6-2/TRBV6-3	.
CASSLRSGGRAGNTIYF	TGTGCCAGCAGCTTACGGTCCGGGGGCAGGGCTGGAAACACCATATATTTT	few	TRBJ1-3	TRBV7-8	.
CASYRGGTDTQYF	TGTGCCAGCTACAGGGGCGGTACAGATACGCAGTATTTT	.	TRBJ2-3	TRBV5-6	TRBD1
CASSYSLGRGNTIYF	TGTGCCAGCAGTTACTCGTTAGGACGAGGAAACACCATATATTTT	few	TRBJ1-3	TRBV6-5	.
CASSPIVGGSGTGELFF	TGTGCCAGCAGCCCGATAGTTGGGGGATCGGGCACCGGGGAGCTGTTTTTT	.	TRBJ2-2	TRBV7-8	.
CSAPGTALSQYF	TGCAGTGCTCCCGGGACAGCTTTGTCCCAGTACTTC	.	TRBJ2-5	TRBV20-1	TRBD1
CASSLVELVQETQYF	TGTGCCAGCAGCTTAGTGGAACTAGTCCAAGAGACCCAGTACTTC	few	TRBJ2-5	TRBV7-2	.
CASSLFFGTGGNEQFF	TGTGCCAGCAGCTTATTTTTTGGGACAGGGGGCAATGAGCAGTTCTTC	.	TRBJ2-1	TRBV7-2	TRBD1
CASSFRDRDNEQYF	TGTGCCAGTAGTTTCCGGGACAGGGACAACGAGCAGTACTTC	.	TRBJ2-7	TRBV19	TRBD1
CASSSSGEAYGYTF	TGTGCCAGCAGCTCATCGGGGGAGGCTTATGGCTACACCTTC	few	TRBJ1-2	TRBV12-3/TRBV12-4	.
CASSLIIAGGLTYNEQFF	TGTGCCAGCAGCTTAATAATAGCGGGGGGACTGACCTACAATGAGCAGTTCTTC	few	TRBJ2-1	TRBV7-8	TRBD2
CASSYLPGARDEAFF	TGTGCCAGCAGTTACCTTCCGGGGGCTAGGGATGAAGCTTTCTTT	few	TRBJ1-1	TRBV6-2/TRBV6-3	.
CASSTRDTTTGELFF	TGTGCCAGTAGTACCCGGGACACCACTACCGGGGAGCTGTTTTTT	few	TRBJ2-2	TRBV19	.
CASSETAKEETQYF	TGTGCCAGCAGTGAAACGGCCAAGGAAGAGACCCAGTACTTC	.	TRBJ2-5	TRBV6-2/TRBV6-3	.
CASNLQGGKETQYF	TGTGCCAGCAATTTACAGGGGGGGAAAGAGACCCAGTACTTC	.	TRBJ2-5	TRBV12-3/TRBV12-4	.
CACLAGPPPGDTQYF	TGTGCCTGCCTCGCGGGGCCGCCCCCCGGAGATACGCAGTATTTT	few	TRBJ2-3	TRBV7-2	.
CASSAIRRVGWNTEAFF	TGTGCCAGCAGTGCTATACGGAGGGTGGGGTGGAACACTGAAGCTTTCTTT	.	TRBJ1-1	TRBV27	.
CASYPASGPSNTIYF	TGTGCCAGCTACCCCGCCAGCGGTCCGTCTAACACCATATATTTT	.	TRBJ1-3	TRBV6-2/TRBV6-3	.
CASSFGTGGFYGYTF	TGTGCCAGCAGCTTTGGGACAGGGGGCTTCTATGGCTACACCTTC	.	TRBJ1-2	TRBV7-2	TRBD1
CASSFGTAAGNQPQHF	TGTGCCAGCAGCTTCGGGACAGCAGCAGGGAATCAGCCCCAGCATTTT	.	TRBJ1-5	TRBV7-8	TRBD1
CASSWLVSYEQYF	TGTGCCAGCAGCTGGCTAGTATCCTACGAGCAGTACTTC	few	TRBJ2-7	TRBV11-2	.
CASSLASAGDQETQYF	TGTGCCAGCAGTTTAGCGTCTGCGGGAGACCAAGAGACCCAGTACTTC	few	TRBJ2-5	TRBV12-3/TRBV12-4	TRBD2
CASRRDSLEAFF	TGTGCCAGCAGGAGGGACAGCCTTGAAGCTTTCTTT	.	TRBJ1-1	TRBV12-3/TRBV12-4	TRBD1
CSARDRQGSNQPQHF	TGCAGTGCTAGAGATCGGCAGGGGAGCAATCAGCCCCAGCATTTT	.	TRBJ1-5	TRBV20-1	.
CASSGSGGMGGYTF	TGTGCCAGCAGTGGATCAGGGGGAATGGGAGGCTACACCTTC	.	TRBJ1-2	TRBV6-5	TRBD1
CASSSPPGTSGIIEAQYF	TGTGCCAGCAGCTCTCCCCCCGGGACTAGCGGGATAATCGAGGCCCAGTACTTC	few	TRBJ2-5	TRBV7-2	TRBD2
CASSSGTGGLREKLFF	TGTGCCAGCAGCTCCGGGACAGGGGGTCTCCGTGAAAAACTGTTTTTT	few	TRBJ1-4	TRBV5-4	TRBD1
CASSYSRGGGTQYF	TGTGCCAGCAGTTACTCGAGGGGTGGGGGGACCCAGTACTTC	.	TRBJ2-5	TRBV6-5	.
CASSDLQSWEQYF	TGTGCCAGCAGTGACCTACAGTCCTGGGAGCAGTACTTC	.	TRBJ2-7	TRBV6-1	.
CSARDHTWDVSYGYTF	TGCAGTGCTAGAGATCATACATGGGACGTATCCTATGGCTACACCTTC	.	TRBJ1-2	TRBV20-1	.
CSVVGGGQETQYF	TGCAGCGTTGTAGGGGGAGGCCAAGAGACCCAGTACTTC	.	TRBJ2-5	TRBV29-1	.
CASLISGLSYNSPLHF	TGTGCCAGCCTGATCAGCGGGCTGTCCTATAATTCACCCCTCCACTTT	.	TRBJ1-6	TRBV27	.
CASSFMEWGLGEQYF	TGTGCCAGCAGCTTCATGGAGTGGGGCCTTGGGGAGCAGTACTTC	.	TRBJ2-7	TRBV7-9	.
CASSLGSGGASRTQYF	TGTGCCAGCAGTTTGGGGAGCGGGGGGGCCTCCCGGACCCAGTACTTC	.	TRBJ2-5	TRBV28	TRBD2
CASTTGTSGGETQYF	TGTGCCAGCACTACCGGGACTAGCGGGGGGGAGACCCAGTACTTC	.	TRBJ2-5	TRBV5-4	TRBD2
CASNNRISGSGDTQYF	TGTGCCAGCAACAATAGGATTAGCGGTTCGGGAGATACGCAGTATTTT	few	TRBJ2-3	TRBV7-2	.
CASSSTGPRWLGFEQETQYF	TGTGCCAGCAGCTCCACAGGGCCCCGGTGGTTAGGGTTTGAACAAGAGACCCAGTACTTC	few	TRBJ2-5	TRBV7-2	.
CASRPGGNIQYF	TGTGCCAGCAGACCGGGGGGAAACATTCAGTACTTC	.	TRBJ2-4	TRBV11-2	TRBD2
CASSISRTNQPQHF	TGTGCCAGTAGTATATCCCGGACCAATCAGCCCCAGCATTTT	.	TRBJ1-5	TRBV19	.
CASSLGGGAETYEQYF	TGTGCCAGCAGCTTAGGGGGAGGGGCCGAGACCTACGAGCAGTACTTC	few	TRBJ2-7	TRBV7-2	TRBD2
CASSPLGGQGRHEQYF	TGTGCCAGCAGCCCCCTGGGGGGACAGGGGAGGCACGAGCAGTACTTC	.	TRBJ2-7	TRBV4-2	TRBD1
CASSDRDYPGNTIYF	TGTGCCAGCAGTGACAGGGATTACCCTGGAAACACCATATATTTT	few	TRBJ1-3	TRBV6-5	TRBD1
CSVVVPGRGTDTQYF	TGCAGCGTTGTTGTACCGGGACGGGGGACAGATACGCAGTATTTT	.	TRBJ2-3	TRBV29-1	.
CAIGSGDQPQHF	TGTGCCATCGGAAGCGGGGATCAGCCCCAGCATTTT	.	TRBJ1-5	TRBV10-3	.